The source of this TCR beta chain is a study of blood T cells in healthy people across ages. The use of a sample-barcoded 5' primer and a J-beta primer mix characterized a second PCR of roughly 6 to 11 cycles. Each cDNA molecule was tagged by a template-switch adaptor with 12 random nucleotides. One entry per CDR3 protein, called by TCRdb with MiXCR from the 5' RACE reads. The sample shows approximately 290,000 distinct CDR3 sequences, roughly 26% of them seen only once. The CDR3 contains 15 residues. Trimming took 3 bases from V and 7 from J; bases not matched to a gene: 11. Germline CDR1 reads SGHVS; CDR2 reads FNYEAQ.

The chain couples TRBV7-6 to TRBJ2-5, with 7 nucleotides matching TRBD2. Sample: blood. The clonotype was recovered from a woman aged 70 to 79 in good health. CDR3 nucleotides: TGTGCCAGCAGCTTGACGCCCGGGGGGTTAGCGACCCAGTACTTC. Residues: CASSLTPGGLATQYF.